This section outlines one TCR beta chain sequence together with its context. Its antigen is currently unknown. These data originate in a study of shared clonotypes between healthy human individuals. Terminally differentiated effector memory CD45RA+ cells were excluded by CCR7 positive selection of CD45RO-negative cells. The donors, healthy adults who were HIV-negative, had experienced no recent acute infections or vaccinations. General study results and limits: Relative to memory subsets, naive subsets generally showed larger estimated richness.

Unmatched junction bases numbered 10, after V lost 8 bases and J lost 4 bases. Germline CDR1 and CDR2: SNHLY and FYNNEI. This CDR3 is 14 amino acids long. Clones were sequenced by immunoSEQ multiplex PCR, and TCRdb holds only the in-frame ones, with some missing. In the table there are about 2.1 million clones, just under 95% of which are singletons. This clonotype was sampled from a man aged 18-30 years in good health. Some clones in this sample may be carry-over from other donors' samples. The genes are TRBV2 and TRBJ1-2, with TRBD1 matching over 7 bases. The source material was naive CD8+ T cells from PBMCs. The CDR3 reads CASLPQGEGYGYTF. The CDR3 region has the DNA TGTGCCAGCCTCCCGCAGGGGGAAGGCTATGGCTACACCTTC.